This T cell receptor beta chain was retrieved from a study of tumor-infiltrating lymphocytes in primary liver carcinoma. This CDR3 spans 16 amino acids. Turning to this clonotype: Its antigen is still unknown. The junction departs from the called germline gene at one end, perhaps through a read error.

Co-extraction yielded RNA and DNA from about 20-30 mg of unsorted bulk tissue. The sampling covered five separate regions of each tumor. Total RNA (approximately 450 ng) served as template for TCR beta cDNA synthesis primed by a constant-region primer. TCR beta libraries came from three nested multiplex PCR rounds using slightly modified ARM-PCR. The first two PCR rounds, approximately 11 cycles each, used TRBV1-TRBV30 forward primers and a C-beta reverse primer. Using its own MiXCR run on the multiplex PCR reads, TCRdb lists one record per CDR3 protein. Seen here are 25,000 to 30,000 distinct CDR3 sequences, roughly four fifths observed once, and the top ten hold under 55%. Findings of the study overall: All five tumor regions shared only about 7-24% of top clones. Blood's top-250-clone fraction was significantly lower than that of tumors (p = 0.039). Relative to tumor region pairs, the tumor-adjacent and tumor-blood pairs showed overlap that was lower.

The sequenced sample was liver tumor tissue from sampling region 3. Stated subset: tumor region T3, left-lateral pole. This receptor was identified in a man aged 40-55 years with primary liver carcinoma and hepatitis B virus infection. The chain combines TRBV12-3 or TRBV12-4 with TRBJ2-2; TRBD2 agrees at 10 bases. CDR3 region: CVSSLVLAGVFGELFF. The DNA of the CDR3 is TGTGTCAGCAGCTTAGTGCTAGCGGGAGTTTTCGGGGAGCTGTTTTTT.